This is a list of T cell receptor beta chains from one sample in a study of human T cells and chemical hapten exposure. TCRdb processed the RACE reads anew with MiXCR; each CDR3 protein has one entry. The table lists about 80,000 distinct CDR3 sequences, 10% of them singletons. Specimen: whole blood, collected in connection with sensitization to the hapten diphenylcyclopropenone (DPC). These receptor sequences come from a woman in her twenties or thirties with alopecia areata. Some clones in this sample may be carry-over from other donors' samples. CDR3s include the opening cysteine and the closing phenylalanine or tryptophan. D genes are given only for firm matches. Size is stated for part of the rows, as once, few or many counts, or as a class when the clone is expanded.

TRBV12-3/TRBV12-4,13,-,TRBJ2-1,many,CASTRWTGNEQFF
TRBV28,13,-,TRBJ2-7,-,CASSLRPKYEQYF
TRBV6-5,15,-,TRBJ1-2,many,CASSYSSGIIYGYTF
TRBV28,12,-,TRBJ1-2,many,CATLSQNYGYTF
TRBV20-1,14,-,TRBJ1-3,-,CSARDLGSGNTIYF
TRBV12-3/TRBV12-4,13,-,TRBJ2-3,once,CASRAQGGDTQYF
TRBV6-1,15,TRBD1,TRBJ1-2,many,CASRPGDRNIYGYTF
TRBV7-8,17,-,TRBJ1-2,few,CASSLGGWTATNYGYTF
TRBV29-1,11,-,TRBJ1-1,-,CSVDGGAEAFF
TRBV3-1,12,-,TRBJ1-6,many,CASSQEGAPLHF
TRBV27,15,TRBD2,TRBJ2-3,many,CASPWTSGDTDTQYF
TRBV29-1,12,-,TRBJ1-5,-,CSVQGSNQPQHF
TRBV29-1,13,TRBD1,TRBJ1-1,many,CSVGGQRNTEAFF
TRBV28,16,TRBD1,TRBJ1-6,-,CASSSGQGTRNSPLHF
TRBV12-3/TRBV12-4,13,-,TRBJ1-5,many,CASSFISNQPQHF
TRBV6-2/TRBV6-3,11,TRBD2,TRBJ2-1,-,CAGRLAGGQSF
TRBV21-1,15,-,TRBJ2-7,many,CASSGGLRDYYEQYF
TRBV4-1,16,-,TRBJ2-7,many,CASSQGSQDYPYEQYF
TRBV6-5,14,-,TRBJ2-2,-,CASRNLGRTGELFF
TRBV6-2/TRBV6-3,16,-,TRBJ1-2,once,CASSRPGQLQSYGYTF
TRBV7-2,13,-,TRBJ2-5,-,CASSRGFQETQYF
TRBV20-1,13,-,TRBJ1-1,many,CSAPRTGDPEAFF
TRBV7-9,14,-,TRBJ2-2,many,CASSFEGGPGELFF
TRBV11-2,13,-,TRBJ1-2,many,CASSPRLRDGYTF
TRBV29-1,14,-,TRBJ2-2,-,CSGRIGVLAGELFF
TRBV12-2,15,-,TRBJ2-3,many,CASRLEGSGSDTQYF
TRBV18,16,-,TRBJ2-1,many,CASSPIDGTPNNEQFF
TRBV27,14,-,TRBJ1-3,many,CASSLTASGNTIYF
TRBV5-6,17,-,TRBJ2-2,many,CASSFSLSRANTGELFF
TRBV20-1,15,TRBD1,TRBJ1-2,-,CRSGTGGYRNYGYTF
TRBV10-3,13,-,TRBJ1-1,many,CAIRGATNTEAFF
TRBV19,13,-,TRBJ2-7,few,CASRDRTAYEQYF
TRBV7-2,16,TRBD1,TRBJ1-2,few,CASSFDRGQGVQGYTF
TRBV10-3,12,-,TRBJ1-2,many,CAISDLEIGYTF
TRBV4-2,16,-,TRBJ2-2,-,CASSQDPTGNTGELFF
TRBV28,12,-,TRBJ1-1,-,CASSLNTDVSFF
TRBV5-1,16,-,TRBJ2-1,few,CASSLAAGSSYNEQFF
TRBV5-1,13,-,TRBJ1-2,-,CASSPQPNYGYTF
TRBV7-2,14,-,TRBJ2-3,-,CASSLDRATDTQYF
TRBV12-5,16,-,TRBJ2-2,many,CASGLNHGSATGELFF
TRBV20-1,14,TRBD1,TRBJ1-6,many,CSAHRSGGDSPLHF
TRBV28,14,TRBD1,TRBJ2-7,many,CASSFTGDYYEQYF
TRBV28,14,-,TRBJ1-5,-,CASSFHSSNQPQHF
TRBV2,14,-,TRBJ2-2,many,CASIGGVRTGELFF
TRBV4-3,15,TRBD1,TRBJ1-4,-,CASSQADRGREKLFF
TRBV24-1,18,TRBD1,TRBJ2-2,many,CATSDLSTGLNVPGELFF
TRBV7-8,12,-,TRBJ2-7,-,CASTSGSPEQYF
TRBV20-1,12,-,TRBJ1-1,many,CSALKVNTEAFF
TRBV25-1,17,TRBD1,TRBJ1-6,many,CASSGRQGSSYNSPLHF
TRBV5-5,18,TRBD2,TRBJ2-3,-,CASSLALFGGRETDTQYF
TRBV3-1,16,-,TRBJ2-3,many,CASSDNRDLSTDTQYF
TRBV29-1,14,TRBD2,TRBJ2-1,few,CSVELIAGGSEQFF
TRBV10-3,14,TRBD2,TRBJ2-5,-,CAINTGGSQETQYF